A single sample is the source of the 5 T cell receptor beta chains below, sequenced in a study of beta chain features in type 1 diabetes. The authors reverse transcribed all of the isolated RNA, so sequencing captured expressed TCRB transcripts. Measured with immunoSEQ multiplex PCR; TCRdb has only the in-frame clones, and not every one. The repertoire holds 350,000 to 400,000 clones, with approximately 15% as singletons. Sequences were obtained from naive CD4+ T cells from blood. All receptors derive from a woman between 18 and 30 years old in good health.

The table lists this clone with a few counts. The V call is TRBV2, the J call TRBJ1-5; TRBD1 agrees at 7 bases. Germline V gene lookup returns CDR1 SNHLY and CDR2 FYNNEI. Losses at the gene ends were 8 bases for V and 6 bases for J; bases not matched to a gene: 7. This CDR3 spans 13 amino acids. The CDR3 spells CASHRGRSQPQHF. The CDR3 DNA follows: TGTGCCAGCCACAGGGGTAGGAGTCAGCCCCAGCATTTT.

V usage is TRBV2 and J usage is TRBJ1-5, with 8 bases matching TRBD1. The ends lost 4 bases at V and 6 bases at J; junction bases unmatched: 5. The CDR3 has 14 amino acids. Per the germline V gene, CDR1 is SNHLY and CDR2 is FYNNEI. As DNA, the CDR3 is TGTGCCAGCAGTGGACAGGGGCAGGGTCAGCCCCAGCATTTT. It yields the protein CASSGQGQGQPQHF.

J is TRBJ1-1 and V is TRBV5-4; possible D gene TRBD1, 6 bases. This CDR3 has 14 amino acids. CDR1 and CDR2 from the germline V gene are SGHNT and YYREEE (reference sequence). Trimming pared 6 bases from V and 3 bases from J, leaving 15 bases between. The DNA for the CDR3 is TGTGCCAGCAACCTGGGGGCCGGGGACACTGAAGCTTTCTTT. Encoded protein: CASNLGAGDTEAFF.

This chain joins TRBV6-5 and TRBJ1-2; the match to TRBD1 covers 7 bases. Germline V gene data show CDR1 as MNHEY and CDR2 as SVGAGI. Trimming removed 1 base from V and 3 bases from J; junction bases left unmatched: 2. This CDR3 region has 14 residues. Here the CDR3 DNA reads TGTGCCAGCAGTTACTATGGGACAGACTATGGCTACACCTTC. Protein product: CASSYYGTDYGYTF.

This clone has a handful of counts. The rearrangement links TRBV30 to TRBJ2-5, with D perhaps matching TRBD1 (6 bases). V lost 0 bases to trimming and J lost 7 bases, with 6 bases between them. Germline V gene sequence: CDR1 GTSNPN, CDR2 SVGIG (reference sequence). The CDR3 is 11 residues long. CDR3 residues: CAWSVQGTQYF. The CDR3 region has the DNA TGTGCCTGGAGTGTACAGGGGACCCAGTACTTC.